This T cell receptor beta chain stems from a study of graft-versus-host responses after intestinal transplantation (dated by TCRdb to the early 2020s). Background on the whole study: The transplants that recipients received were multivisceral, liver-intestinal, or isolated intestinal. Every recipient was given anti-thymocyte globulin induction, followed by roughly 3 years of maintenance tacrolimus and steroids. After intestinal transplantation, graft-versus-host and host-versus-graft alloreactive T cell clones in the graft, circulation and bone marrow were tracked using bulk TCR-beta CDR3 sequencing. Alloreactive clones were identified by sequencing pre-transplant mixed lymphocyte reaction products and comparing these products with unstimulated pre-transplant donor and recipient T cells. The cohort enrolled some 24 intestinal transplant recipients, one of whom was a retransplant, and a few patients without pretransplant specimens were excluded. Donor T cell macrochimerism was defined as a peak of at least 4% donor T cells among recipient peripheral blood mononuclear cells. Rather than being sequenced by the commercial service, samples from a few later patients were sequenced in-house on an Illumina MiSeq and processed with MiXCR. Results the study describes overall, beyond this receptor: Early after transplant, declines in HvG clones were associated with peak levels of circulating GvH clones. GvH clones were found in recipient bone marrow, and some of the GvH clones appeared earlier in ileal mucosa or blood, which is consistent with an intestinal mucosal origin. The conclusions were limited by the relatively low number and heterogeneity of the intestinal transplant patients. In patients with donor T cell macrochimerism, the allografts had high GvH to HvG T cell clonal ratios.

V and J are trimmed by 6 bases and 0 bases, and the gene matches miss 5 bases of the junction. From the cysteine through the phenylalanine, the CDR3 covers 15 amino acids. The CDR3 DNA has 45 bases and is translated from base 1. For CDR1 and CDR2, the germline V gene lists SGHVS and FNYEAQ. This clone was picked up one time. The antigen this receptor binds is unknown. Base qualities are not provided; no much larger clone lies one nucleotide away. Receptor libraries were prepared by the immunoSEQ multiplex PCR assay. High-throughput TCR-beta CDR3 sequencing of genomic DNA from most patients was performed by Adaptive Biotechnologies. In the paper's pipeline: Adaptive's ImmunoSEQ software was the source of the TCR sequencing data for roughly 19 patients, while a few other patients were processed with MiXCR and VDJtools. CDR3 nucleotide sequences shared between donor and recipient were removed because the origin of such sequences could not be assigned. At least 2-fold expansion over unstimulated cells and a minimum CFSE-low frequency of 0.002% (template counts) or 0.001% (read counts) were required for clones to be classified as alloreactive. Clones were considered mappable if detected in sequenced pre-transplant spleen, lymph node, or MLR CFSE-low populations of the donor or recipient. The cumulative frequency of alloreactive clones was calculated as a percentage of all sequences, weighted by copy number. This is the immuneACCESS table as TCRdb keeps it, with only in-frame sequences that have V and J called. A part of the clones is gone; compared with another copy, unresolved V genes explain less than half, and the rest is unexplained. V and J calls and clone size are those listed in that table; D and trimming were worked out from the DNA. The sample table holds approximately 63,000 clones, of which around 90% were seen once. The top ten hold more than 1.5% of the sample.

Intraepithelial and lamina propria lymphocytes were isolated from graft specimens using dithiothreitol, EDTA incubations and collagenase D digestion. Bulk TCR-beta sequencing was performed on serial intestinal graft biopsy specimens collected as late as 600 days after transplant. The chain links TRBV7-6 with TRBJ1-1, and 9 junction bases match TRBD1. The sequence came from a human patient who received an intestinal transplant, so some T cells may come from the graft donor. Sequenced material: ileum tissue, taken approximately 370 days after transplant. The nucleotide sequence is TGTGCCAGCAGAGCCGGGACAGGGATGAACACTGAAGCTTTCTTT. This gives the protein CASRAGTGMNTEAFF.